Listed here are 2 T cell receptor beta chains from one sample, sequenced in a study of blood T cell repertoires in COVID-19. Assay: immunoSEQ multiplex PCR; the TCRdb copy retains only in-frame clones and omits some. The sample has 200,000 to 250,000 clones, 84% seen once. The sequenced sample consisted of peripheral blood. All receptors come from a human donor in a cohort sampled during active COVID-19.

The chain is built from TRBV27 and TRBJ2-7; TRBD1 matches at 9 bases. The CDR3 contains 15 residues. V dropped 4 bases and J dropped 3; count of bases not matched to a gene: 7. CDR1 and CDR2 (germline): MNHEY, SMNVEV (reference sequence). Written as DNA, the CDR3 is TGTGCCAGCAGTTCACAGGGGGCAGTAAGCTACGAGCAGTACTTC. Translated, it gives CASSSQGAVSYEQYF.

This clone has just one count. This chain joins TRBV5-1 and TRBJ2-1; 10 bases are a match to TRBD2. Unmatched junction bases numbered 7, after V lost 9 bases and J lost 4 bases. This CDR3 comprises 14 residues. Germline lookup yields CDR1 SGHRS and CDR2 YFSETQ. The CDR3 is CATTSGERYNEQFF. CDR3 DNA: TGCGCCACCACTAGCGGGGAAAGATACAATGAGCAGTTCTTC. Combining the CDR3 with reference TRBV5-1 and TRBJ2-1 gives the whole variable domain KAGVTQTPRYLIKTRGQQVTLSCSPISGHRSVSWYQQTPGQGLQFLFEYFSETQRNKGNFPGRFSGRQFSNSRSEMNVSTLELGDSALYLCATTSGERYNEQFFGPGTRLTVL.